This T cell receptor beta chain was identified in a study of OX40 agonist ivuxolimab in advanced cancers. Study background: Ivuxolimab, an antibody that agonizes OX40 (CD134), was administered to the patients.

In regard to this clone: The antigen is undetermined.

Findings and caveats of the study: Researchers report that CD8+ T cells had, on average, more expanded clones than CD4+.

Clones were sequenced by immunoSEQ multiplex PCR, and TCRdb holds only the in-frame ones, with some missing. The profile covers tens of thousands of clones, with approximately 92% appearing a single time and around 0.29% taken by the ten largest. The clonotype comes from an adult with an advanced solid tumor such as melanoma, head and neck, liver or kidney cancer. The source material was CD4+ or CD8+ T cells sorted from blood, sampled in a trial of the OX40 agonist ivuxolimab.

The CDR3 loop reads CASDSGTGPEKLFF. The CDR3 nucleotides are TGTGCCAGCGATTCCGGGACAGGGCCTGAAAAACTGTTTTTT. The chain joins TRBV6-1 to TRBJ1-4; TRBD1 matches 9 bases. After removal of 8 bases from V and 7 bases from J, the junction contained 8 bases not matched to a gene. The CDR3 runs to 14 residues. CDR1 MNHNS and CDR2 SASEGT come from the germline V gene.